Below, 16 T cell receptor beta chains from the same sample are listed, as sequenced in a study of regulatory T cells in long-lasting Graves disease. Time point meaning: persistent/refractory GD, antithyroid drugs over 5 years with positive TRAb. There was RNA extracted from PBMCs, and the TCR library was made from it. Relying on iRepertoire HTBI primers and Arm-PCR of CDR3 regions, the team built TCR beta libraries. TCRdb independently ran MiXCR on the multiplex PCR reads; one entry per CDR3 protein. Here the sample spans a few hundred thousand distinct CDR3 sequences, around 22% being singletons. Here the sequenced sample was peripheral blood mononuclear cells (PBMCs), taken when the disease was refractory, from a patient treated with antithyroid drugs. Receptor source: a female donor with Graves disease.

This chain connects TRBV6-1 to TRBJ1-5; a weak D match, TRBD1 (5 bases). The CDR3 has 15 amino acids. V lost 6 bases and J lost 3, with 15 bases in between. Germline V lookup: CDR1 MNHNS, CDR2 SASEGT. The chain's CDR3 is CASSTFNGANQPQHF. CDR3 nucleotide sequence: TGTGCCAGCAGCACATTTAACGGGGCCAATCAGCCCCAGCATTTT.

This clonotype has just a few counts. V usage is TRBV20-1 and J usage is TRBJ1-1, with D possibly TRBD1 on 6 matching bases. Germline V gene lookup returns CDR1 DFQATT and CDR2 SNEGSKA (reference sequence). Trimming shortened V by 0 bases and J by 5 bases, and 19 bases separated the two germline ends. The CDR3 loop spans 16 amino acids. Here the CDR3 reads CSARDRYGGFRTEAFF. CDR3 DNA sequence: TGCAGTGCTAGAGACCGTTATGGGGGCTTTAGAACTGAAGCTTTCTTT.

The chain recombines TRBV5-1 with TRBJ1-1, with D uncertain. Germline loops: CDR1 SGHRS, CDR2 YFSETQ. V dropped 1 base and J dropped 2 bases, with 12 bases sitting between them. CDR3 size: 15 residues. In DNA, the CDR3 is TGCGCCAGCAGCTTGTATGAGGATCTTAACACTGAAGCTTTCTTT. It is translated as CASSLYEDLNTEAFF.

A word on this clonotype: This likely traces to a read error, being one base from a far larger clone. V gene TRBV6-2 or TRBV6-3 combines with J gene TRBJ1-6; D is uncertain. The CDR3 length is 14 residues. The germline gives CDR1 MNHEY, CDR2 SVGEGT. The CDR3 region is CASSYSVDPSPPHF. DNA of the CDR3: TGTGCCAGCAGTTACTCGGTGGACCCGTCGCCCCCCCACTTT.

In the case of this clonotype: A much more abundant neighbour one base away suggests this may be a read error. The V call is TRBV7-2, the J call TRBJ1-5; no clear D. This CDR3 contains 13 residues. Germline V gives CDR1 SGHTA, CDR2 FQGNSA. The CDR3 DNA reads TGTGCCAGCAGCCACCGAACCAATCAGTCCCAGCATTTT. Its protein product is CASSHRTNQSQHF.

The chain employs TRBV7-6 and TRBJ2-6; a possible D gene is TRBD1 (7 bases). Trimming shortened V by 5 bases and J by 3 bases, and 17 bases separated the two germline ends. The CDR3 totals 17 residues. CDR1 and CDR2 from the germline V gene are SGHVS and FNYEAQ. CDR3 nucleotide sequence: TGTGCCAGCAGCCAGCGGGCAGGGGGTTTTGGGGCCAACGTCCTGACTTTC. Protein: CASSQRAGGFGANVLTF.

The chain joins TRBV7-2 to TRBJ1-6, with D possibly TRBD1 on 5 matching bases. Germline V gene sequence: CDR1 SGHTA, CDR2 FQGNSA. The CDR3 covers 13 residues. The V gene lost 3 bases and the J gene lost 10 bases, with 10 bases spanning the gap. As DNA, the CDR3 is TGTGCCAGCAGCTTGGGGTGGGACTCACCCCTCCACTTT. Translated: CASSLGWDSPLHF.

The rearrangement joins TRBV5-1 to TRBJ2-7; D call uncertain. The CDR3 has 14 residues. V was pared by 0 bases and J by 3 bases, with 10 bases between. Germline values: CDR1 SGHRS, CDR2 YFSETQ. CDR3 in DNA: TGCGCCAGCAGCTTGGTAGGCAGGTTCTACGAGCAGTACTTC. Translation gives CASSLVGRFYEQYF.

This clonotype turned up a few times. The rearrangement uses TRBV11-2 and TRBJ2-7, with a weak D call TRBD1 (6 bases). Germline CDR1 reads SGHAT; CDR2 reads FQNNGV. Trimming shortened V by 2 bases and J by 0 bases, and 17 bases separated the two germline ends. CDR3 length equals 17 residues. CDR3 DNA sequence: TGTGCCAGCAGCTTAAGACGGAGACAGGACAGCTCCTACGAGCAGTACTTC. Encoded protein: CASSLRRRQDSSYEQYF.

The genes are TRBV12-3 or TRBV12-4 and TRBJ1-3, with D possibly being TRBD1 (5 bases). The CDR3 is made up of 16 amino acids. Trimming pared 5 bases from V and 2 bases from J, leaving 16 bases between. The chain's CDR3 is CASSGGGTGTGNTIYF. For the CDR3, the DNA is TGTGCCAGCAGTGGGGGGGGTACGGGGACTGGAAACACCATATATTTT.

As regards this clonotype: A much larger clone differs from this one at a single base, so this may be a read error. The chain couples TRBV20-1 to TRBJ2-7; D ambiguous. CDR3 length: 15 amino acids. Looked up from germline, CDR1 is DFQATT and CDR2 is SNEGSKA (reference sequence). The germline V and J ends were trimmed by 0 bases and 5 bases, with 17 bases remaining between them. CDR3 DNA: TGCAGTGCTAGAGATTTACAGAGCAGATTTCACGAGCAGTACTTC. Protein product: CSARDLQSRFHEQYF.

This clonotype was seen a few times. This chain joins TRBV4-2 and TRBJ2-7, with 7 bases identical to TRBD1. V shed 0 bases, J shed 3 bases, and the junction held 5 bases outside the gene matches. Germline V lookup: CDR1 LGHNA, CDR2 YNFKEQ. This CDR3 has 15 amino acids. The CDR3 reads CASSQDLNRGYEQYF. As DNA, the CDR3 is TGTGCCAGCAGCCAAGATCTGAACAGGGGCTACGAGCAGTACTTC.

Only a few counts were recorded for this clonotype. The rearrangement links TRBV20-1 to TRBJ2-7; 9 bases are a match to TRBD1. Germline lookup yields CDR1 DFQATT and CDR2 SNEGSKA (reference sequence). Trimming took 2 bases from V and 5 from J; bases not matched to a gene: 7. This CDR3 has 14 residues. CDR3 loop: CSARLPGTGNEQYF. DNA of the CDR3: TGCAGTGCTAGACTTCCCGGGACAGGGAACGAGCAGTACTTC.

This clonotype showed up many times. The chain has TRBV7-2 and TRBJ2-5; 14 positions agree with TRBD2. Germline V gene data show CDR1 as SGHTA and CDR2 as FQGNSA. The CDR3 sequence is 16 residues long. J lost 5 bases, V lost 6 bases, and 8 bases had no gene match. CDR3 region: CASSRLAGGPWETQYF. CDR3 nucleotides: TGTGCCAGCAGTCGACTAGCGGGAGGGCCTTGGGAGACCCAGTACTTC.

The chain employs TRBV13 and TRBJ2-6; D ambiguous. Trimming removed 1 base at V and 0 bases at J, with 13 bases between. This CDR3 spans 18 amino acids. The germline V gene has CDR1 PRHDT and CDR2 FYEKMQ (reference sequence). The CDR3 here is CASSLAVSPPSGANVLTF. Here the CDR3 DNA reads TGTGCCAGCAGCTTAGCAGTCTCGCCACCCTCTGGGGCCAACGTCCTGACTTTC.

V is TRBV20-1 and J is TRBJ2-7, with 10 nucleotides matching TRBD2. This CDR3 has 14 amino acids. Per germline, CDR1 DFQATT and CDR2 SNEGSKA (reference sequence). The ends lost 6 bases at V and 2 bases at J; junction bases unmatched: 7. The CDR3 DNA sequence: TGCAGTGCCCTCCGAGGACTAGCGGCCTACGAGCAGTACTTC. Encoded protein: CSALRGLAAYEQYF.